Sequencing of this T cell receptor (beta chain) was carried out in a study of PD-L1 blockade in urothelial cancer. Study as a whole: The researchers analyzed blood 3 weeks (second dose) and 6 weeks after treatment start.

The CDR3 has 10 amino acids. With 5 bases removed from V and 7 bases from J, the gap between germline ends came to 7 bases. CDR1 is DFQATT and CDR2 is SNEGSKA in the germline V gene (reference sequence). Time point of the sample: pretreatment peripheral blood. Clones were read by immunoSEQ multiplex PCR, and TCRdb kept only the in-frame ones, dropping some. The sample holds about 93,000 clones, 90% seen once. V and J are TRBV20-1 and TRBJ2-3, with D unresolved. Sequenced material: PBMCs, taken around atezolizumab (anti-PD-L1) treatment. The receptor's source is a man aged 55 to 70 with urothelial cancer. CDR3 nucleotides: TGCAGTGCTCGGTTAAATACGCAGTATTTT. Translation gives CSARLNTQYF.